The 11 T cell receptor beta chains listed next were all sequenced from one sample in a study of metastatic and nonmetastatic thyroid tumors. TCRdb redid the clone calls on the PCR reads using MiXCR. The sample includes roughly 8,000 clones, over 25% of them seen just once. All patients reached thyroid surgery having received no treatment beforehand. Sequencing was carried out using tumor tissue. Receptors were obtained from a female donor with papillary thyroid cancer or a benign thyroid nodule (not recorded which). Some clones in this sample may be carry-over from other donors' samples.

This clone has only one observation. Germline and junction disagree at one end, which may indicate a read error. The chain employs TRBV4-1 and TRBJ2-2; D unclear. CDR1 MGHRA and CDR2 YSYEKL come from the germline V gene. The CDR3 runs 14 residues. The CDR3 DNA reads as TGCGCCAGCAGTCCCCCACGAAACACCGTGGAGCTGTTTTTT. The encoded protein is CASSPPRNTVELFF.

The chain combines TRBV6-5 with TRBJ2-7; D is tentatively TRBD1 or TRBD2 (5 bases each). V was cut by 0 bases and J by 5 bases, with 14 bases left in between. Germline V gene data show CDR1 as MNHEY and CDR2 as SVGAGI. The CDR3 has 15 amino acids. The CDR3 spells CASSYSIGVGHEQYF. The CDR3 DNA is TGTGCCAGCAGTTACTCGATCGGGGTGGGACACGAGCAGTACTTC.

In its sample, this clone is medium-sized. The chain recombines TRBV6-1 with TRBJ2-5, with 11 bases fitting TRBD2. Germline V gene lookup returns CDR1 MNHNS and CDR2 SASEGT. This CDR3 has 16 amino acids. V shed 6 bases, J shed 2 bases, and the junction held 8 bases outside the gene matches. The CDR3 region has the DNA TGTGCCAGCAGACCTATAGCGGGAGGGCCACAAGAGACCCAGTACTTC. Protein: CASRPIAGGPQETQYF.

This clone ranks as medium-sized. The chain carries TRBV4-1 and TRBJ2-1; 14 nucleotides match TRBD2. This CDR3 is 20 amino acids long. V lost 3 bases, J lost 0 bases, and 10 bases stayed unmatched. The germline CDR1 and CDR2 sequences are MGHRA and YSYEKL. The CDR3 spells CASSQRRLAGGASSYNEQFF. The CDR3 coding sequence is TGCGCCAGCAGCCAGAGAAGACTAGCGGGAGGGGCGAGCTCCTACAATGAGCAGTTCTTC.

As DNA, the CDR3 is TGTGCCTGGAGTGTACCTTGGGGATTCAATCAGCCCCAGCATTTT. Translating gives CAWSVPWGFNQPQHF. V is TRBV30 and J is TRBJ1-5; D gene ambiguous. Trimming stripped 0 bases from V and 3 bases from J, with 12 bases between. CDR1 GTSNPN and CDR2 SVGIG come from the germline V gene (reference sequence). CDR3 length equals 15 residues.

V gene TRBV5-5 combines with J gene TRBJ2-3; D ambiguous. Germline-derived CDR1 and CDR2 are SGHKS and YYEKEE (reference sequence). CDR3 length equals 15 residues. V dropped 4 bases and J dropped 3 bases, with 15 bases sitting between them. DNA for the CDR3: TGTGCCAGCAGCACCGACATCACCAGAACAGATACGCAGTATTTT. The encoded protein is CASSTDITRTDTQYF.

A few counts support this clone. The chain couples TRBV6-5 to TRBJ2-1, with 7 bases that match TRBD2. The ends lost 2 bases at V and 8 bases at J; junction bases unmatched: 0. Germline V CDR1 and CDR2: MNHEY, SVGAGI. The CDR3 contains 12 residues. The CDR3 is CASSYSGDEQFF. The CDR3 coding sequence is TGTGCCAGCAGTTACAGCGGGGATGAGCAGTTCTTC.

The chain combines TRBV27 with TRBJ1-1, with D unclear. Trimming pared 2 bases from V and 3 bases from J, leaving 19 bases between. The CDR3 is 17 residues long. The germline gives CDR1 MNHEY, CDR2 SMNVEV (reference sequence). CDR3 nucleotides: TGTGCCAGCAGTTTAGACGGAATAGGATTTCTTGACACTGAAGCTTTCTTT. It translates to CASSLDGIGFLDTEAFF.

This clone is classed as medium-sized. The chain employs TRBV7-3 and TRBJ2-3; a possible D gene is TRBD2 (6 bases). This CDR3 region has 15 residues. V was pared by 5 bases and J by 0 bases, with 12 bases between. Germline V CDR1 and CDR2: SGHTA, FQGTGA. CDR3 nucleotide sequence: TGTGCCAGCAGCCGATCGAGCGGGAGCACAGATACGCAGTATTTT. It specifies CASSRSSGSTDTQYF.

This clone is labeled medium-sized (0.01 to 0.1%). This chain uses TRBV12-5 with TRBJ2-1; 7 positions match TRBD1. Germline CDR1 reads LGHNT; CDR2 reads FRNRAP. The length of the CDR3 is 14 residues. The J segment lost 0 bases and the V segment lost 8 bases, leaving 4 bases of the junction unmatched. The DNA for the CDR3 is TGTGCTAGTTCCGGGACAGCCTCCTACAATGAGCAGTTCTTC. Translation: CASSGTASYNEQFF.

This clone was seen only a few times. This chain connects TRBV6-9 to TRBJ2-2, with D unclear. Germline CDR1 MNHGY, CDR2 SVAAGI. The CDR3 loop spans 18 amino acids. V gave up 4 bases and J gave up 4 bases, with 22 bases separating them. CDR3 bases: TGTGCCAGCAGTTTGTTGCGGCTAGTTGTATTTTCCACCGGGGAGCTGTTTTTT. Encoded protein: CASSLLRLVVFSTGELFF.